Presented here are 32 T cell receptor beta chains from one specimen sequenced in a study of cytomegalovirus exposure and HLA in healthy donors (dated by TCRdb to the late 2010s). The protocol used for the library was the immunoSEQ multiplex PCR assay. For the multiplex PCR, a mixture combining 60 forward primers for TCR Vbeta segments and 13 reverse primers for TCR Jbeta segments was used. TCRdb provides this immuneACCESS table in a form limited to in-frame rearrangements. Some clones are lacking; in checked studies, under half of them reflect an unresolved V gene, and why the rest are absent is not known. Here the sample has 110,000 or so clones; about 80% occur a single time. The top ten constitute less than 5.5% of the sample. Material for sequencing was PBMCs. The receptor source for this set is a man aged 50 to 59 in good health and CMV-seropositive.

The V and J genes are TRBV29-1 and TRBJ2-5; 8 bases are shared with TRBD2. J was trimmed by 4 bases and V by 6 bases; bases with no gene match: 4. The CDR3 runs to 12 residues. From germline, CDR1 is SQVTM and CDR2 ANQGSEA. CDR3 bases: TGCAGCGTCGGGACTAGTGGAGAGACCCAGTACTTC. This gives the protein CSVGTSGETQYF.

The chain joins TRBV12-5 to TRBJ2-7, with a tentative D call TRBD1 (6 bases). The CDR3 is 13 amino acids. Trimming shortened V by 6 bases and J by 4 bases, and 13 bases separated the two germline ends. CDR1 and CDR2 from the germline V gene are LGHNT and FRNRAP. The CDR3 reads CASGSGQGYEQYF. The DNA for the CDR3 is TGTGCTAGTGGCTCGGGGCAGGGGTACGAGCAGTACTTC.

The V and J genes are TRBV27 and TRBJ1-1, with D hard to call. Germline CDR1 reads MNHEY; CDR2 reads SMNVEV (reference sequence). Deletions cut 4 bases from V and 0 bases from J, with 12 bases between. This CDR3 has 15 residues. CDR3 in amino acids: CASSSWGELNTEAFF. Written as DNA, the CDR3 is TGTGCCAGCAGTTCCTGGGGAGAATTGAACACTGAAGCTTTCTTT.

Concerning this clone itself: At the DNA level, this CDR3 is encoded by other sequences in the same sample as well. V usage is TRBV6-5 and J usage is TRBJ1-2; 9 bases are shared with TRBD1. The V and J ends lost 4 bases and 8 bases, in that order; junction bases with no gene match: 5. Germline CDR1 is MNHEY and CDR2 is SVGAGI. The CDR3 loop spans 13 amino acids. The CDR3, as DNA: TGTGCCAGCAGTTTACAGGGGGCCAGGGGCTACACCTTC. Translated: CASSLQGARGYTF.

The chain recombines TRBV6-1 with TRBJ2-1; 9 bases line up with TRBD2. This CDR3 has 15 amino acids. Germline V gene data show CDR1 as MNHNS and CDR2 as SASEGT. Trimming cost V 6 bases and J 4 bases; bases outside gene matches: 7. Written as DNA, the CDR3 is TGTGCCAGCAGCGCTGTGGCGGGAGGGTACAATGAGCAGTTCTTC. Protein: CASSAVAGGYNEQFF.

The V and J genes are TRBV5-1 and TRBJ2-5; D gene ambiguous. CDR1 is SGHRS, CDR2 YFSETQ, per germline. This CDR3 is built from 13 residues. V lost 2 bases, J lost 2 bases, and 7 bases lay in between. The CDR3 spells CASSFNQQETQYF. The CDR3, as DNA: TGCGCCAGCAGCTTTAACCAGCAAGAGACCCAGTACTTC.

The J gene is TRBJ2-4, the V gene TRBV20-1; a weak D match, TRBD1 (5 bases). The germline CDR1 and CDR2 sequences are DFQATT and SNEGSKA (reference sequence). Trimming removed 0 bases from V and 11 bases from J, with 8 bases in between. This CDR3 is built from 11 residues. The CDR3 here is CSARDQGFQYF. The CDR3 DNA is TGCAGTGCTAGAGATCAGGGCTTTCAGTACTTC.

V and J are TRBV18 and TRBJ2-7; weak D call: TRBD2 (5 bases). V lost 3 bases, J lost 7 bases, and 13 bases lay in between. The CDR3 is made up of 13 amino acids. Germline CDR1 reads KGHSH; CDR2 reads LQKENI. The CDR3 DNA reads TGTGCCAGCTCACCCCCGGAGGTGAGGGAGCAGTACTTC. This translates into CASSPPEVREQYF.

This clone was detected a few times. DNA for the CDR3: TGTGCCAGCAGTCGGGACAGGGGAGGCAATGAGCAGTTCTTC. It yields the protein CASSRDRGGNEQFF. V gene TRBV6-4 combines with J gene TRBJ2-1, with 10 bases identical to TRBD1. From germline, CDR1 is MRHNA and CDR2 SNTAGT. This CDR3 contains 14 residues. Trimming took 5 bases from V and 6 from J; bases not matched to a gene: 4.

The chain joins TRBV2 to TRBJ2-4; D possibly corresponds to TRBD1 (7 bases). This CDR3 comprises 16 residues. Germline lookup yields CDR1 SNHLY and CDR2 FYNNEI. V was trimmed by 6 bases and J by 0 bases, leaving 15 bases between them. This CDR3 is CASSGGQNLAKNIQYF. As DNA, the CDR3 is TGTGCCAGCAGCGGGGGACAGAATCTAGCCAAAAACATTCAGTACTTC.

The CDR3 is CASSLDRSGNTIYF. The CDR3 DNA sequence: TGTGCCAGCAGCTTAGACAGATCTGGAAACACCATATATTTT. The V gene is TRBV7-2, the J gene TRBJ1-3; D remains unclear. Germline V lookup: CDR1 SGHTA, CDR2 FQGNSA. The CDR3 covers 14 residues. Trimming removed 1 base from V and 1 base from J, with 5 bases in between.

CDR3 protein: CSAKDSSGNTIYF. The CDR3 nucleotides read TGCAGCGCAAAAGACAGTTCAGGAAACACCATATATTTT. The V gene is TRBV29-1, the J gene TRBJ1-3; D might be TRBD1 (5 bases). The CDR3 covers 13 residues. CDR1 is SQVTM, CDR2 ANQGSEA, per germline. The V end was cut by 7 bases, the J end by 4 bases, with 14 bases between. The full variable domain, rest sourced from reference TRBV29-1 and TRBJ1-3, is SAVISQKPSRDICQRGTSLTIQCQVDSQVTMMFWYRQQPGQSLTLIATANQGSEATYESGFVIDKFPISRPNLTFSTLTVSNMSPEDSSIYLCSAKDSSGNTIYFGEGSWLTVV.

In this sample, this clone turned up a few times. The genes are TRBV14 and TRBJ2-2; 10 positions agree with TRBD1. TRBJ1-3 matches the DNA end more closely, so the J call is doubtful. Germline assignment: CDR1 SGHDN and CDR2 FVKESK. CDR3 length: 15 residues. Written as DNA, the CDR3 is TGTGCCAGCAGCCAGAGGACAGGGGGTGGAAACACCATATATTTT. The encoded protein is CASSQRTGGGNTIYF.

This chain uses TRBV19 with TRBJ1-2, with D maybe TRBD1 (5 bases). The CDR3 spans 13 residues. Trimming pared 7 bases from V and 8 bases from J, leaving 17 bases between. Germline V gene data show CDR1 as LNHDA and CDR2 as SQIVND (reference sequence). CDR3 coding DNA: TGTGCCAGTACCGAAGACCAGGGAGGGGGCTACACCTTC. Translation: CASTEDQGGGYTF.

This clone was seen a handful of times. The chain combines TRBV5-1 with TRBJ2-5, with 8 bases identical to TRBD1. J gave up 5 bases and V 5 bases, and 5 bases lay outside the gene matches. The CDR3 is 13 residues long. CDR1 SGHRS and CDR2 YFSETQ come from the germline V gene. CDR3 sequence reads: CASRTGASETQYF. The CDR3 DNA is TGCGCCAGCAGGACAGGGGCCTCCGAGACCCAGTACTTC. Using reference TRBV5-1 and TRBJ2-5 for the parts outside the CDR3, the full variable domain is KAGVTQTPRYLIKTRGQQVTLSCSPISGHRSVSWYQQTPGQGLQFLFEYFSETQRNKGNFPGRFSGRQFSNSRSEMNVSTLELGDSALYLCASRTGASETQYFGPGTRLLVL.

The genes are TRBV5-1 and TRBJ2-7; perhaps TRBD1 as D (5 bases). The germline V and J ends were trimmed by 4 bases and 5 bases, with 16 bases remaining between them. Germline V gives CDR1 SGHRS, CDR2 YFSETQ. The CDR3 is 14 residues long. The CDR3 loop reads CASSLEPGFDEQYF. In nucleotides, the CDR3 is TGCGCCAGCAGCCTCGAGCCAGGGTTCGACGAGCAGTACTTC.

This rearrangement joins TRBV19 to TRBJ1-3; 9 bases are a match to TRBD1. The CDR3 is made up of 16 amino acids. Per the germline V gene, CDR1 is LNHDA and CDR2 is SQIVND (reference sequence). V lost 7 bases and J lost 0; bases outside the gene matches: 7. CDR3 sequence: CASIGQGTSSGNTIYF. CDR3 sequence (DNA): TGTGCCAGTATAGGACAGGGGACCAGCTCTGGAAACACCATATATTTT.

This CDR3 reads CASSPIDGTEAFF. The DNA for the CDR3 is TGTGCCAGCTCACCAATTGACGGGACTGAAGCTTTCTTT. The chain couples TRBV18 to TRBJ1-1; unclear D gene. Per the germline V gene, CDR1 is KGHSH and CDR2 is LQKENI. There are 13 residues in the CDR3. V dropped 2 bases and J dropped 5 bases, with 9 bases sitting between them.

The rearrangement joins TRBV5-6 to TRBJ1-1; D is ambiguous. The V and J ends lost 1 base and 8 bases respectively, with 9 bases between them. The CDR3 runs 12 residues. Germline values: CDR1 SGHDT, CDR2 YYEEEE. In DNA, the CDR3 is TGTGCCAGCAGCTTGTTCCGTTCCGAAGCTTTCTTT. It encodes CASSLFRSEAFF.

The CDR3 DNA reads TGCGCCAGCAGTTTGACTAGCGGACCGGGGTACCGCACAGATACGCAGTATTTT. This encodes CASSLTSGPGYRTDTQYF. V and J are TRBV5-1 and TRBJ2-3; 9 nucleotides line up with TRBD2. Trimming at V came to 5 bases and at J to 1 base, leaving 14 bases not matched to a gene. Germline V gene data show CDR1 as SGHRS and CDR2 as YFSETQ. The length of the CDR3 is 18 residues.

The V call is TRBV5-1, the J call TRBJ2-1; 10 nucleotides align to TRBD2. The CDR3 consists of 15 residues. V shed 2 bases, J shed 8 bases, and the junction held 7 bases outside the gene matches. Germline V gives CDR1 SGHRS, CDR2 YFSETQ. The CDR3 bases are TGCGCCAGCAGCTTCCGGCTAGCGGGAGTCGATGAGCAGTTCTTC. It encodes CASSFRLAGVDEQFF.

The rearrangement links TRBV2 to TRBJ1-3; weak D call: TRBD1 (5 bases). The V and J ends lost 6 bases and 10 bases respectively, with 19 bases between them. The V gene's germline CDR1 is SNHLY and CDR2 FYNNEI. This CDR3 contains 14 residues. The CDR3 reads CASSATAHGGTIYF. In DNA form, the CDR3 reads TGTGCCAGCAGCGCGACCGCGCACGGGGGAACCATATATTTT.

The chain links TRBV5-1 to TRBJ2-5; D might be TRBD1 (6 bases). V was trimmed by 0 bases and J by 2 bases, leaving 14 bases between them. There are 16 residues in the CDR3. Per germline, CDR1 SGHRS and CDR2 YFSETQ. As DNA, the CDR3 is TGCGCCAGCAGCTTGGGTTTGCGGCAGGGGCAAGAGACCCAGTACTTC. It yields the protein CASSLGLRQGQETQYF.

This rearrangement joins TRBV19 to TRBJ1-2; D is ambiguous. This CDR3 contains 13 residues. The germline V and J ends were trimmed by 8 bases and 1 base, with 11 bases remaining between them. Germline assignment: CDR1 LNHDA and CDR2 SQIVND (reference sequence). Written as DNA, the CDR3 is TGTGCCAGTCTCTCAGGCATTAACTATGGCTACACCTTC. Translating gives CASLSGINYGYTF.

Only a few counts were recorded for this clone. V and J are TRBV10-1 and TRBJ1-5, with D perhaps TRBD1 (6 bases). Trimming took 10 bases from V and 5 from J, leaving 15 bases between them. This CDR3 is 13 amino acids long. Germline CDR1 is WNHNN and CDR2 is SYGVQD (reference sequence). CDR3 sequence (DNA): TGCGCCATCCAAGGGGGAGAGTATCAGCCCCAGCATTTT. Its protein product is CAIQGGEYQPQHF.

This chain connects TRBV28 to TRBJ1-5; TRBD1 is a possible D gene (5 bases). Germline V gives CDR1 MDHEN, CDR2 SYDVKM. The ends were cut back, 7 bases at V and 5 bases at J, with 12 bases in the middle. The CDR3 is 13 amino acids. The CDR3 DNA sequence: TGTGCCAGCACCATTCGGGGGGATCAGCCCCAGCATTTT. It specifies CASTIRGDQPQHF.

J is TRBJ2-7 and V is TRBV10-3; 8 bases fit TRBD2. The germline gives CDR1 ENHRY, CDR2 SYGVKD. J was trimmed by 3 bases and V by 3 bases; bases with no gene match: 10. This CDR3 is built from 16 residues. The CDR3 DNA follows: TGTGCCATCAGTGACGCAGGGCGGGGGGCTTACTACGAGCAGTACTTC. It is translated as CAISDAGRGAYYEQYF.

This clone was counted a few times. The genes are TRBV5-1 and TRBJ2-7; D is uncertain. CDR1 and CDR2 (germline): SGHRS, YFSETQ. Trimming shortened V by 1 base and J by 2 bases, and 10 bases separated the two germline ends. CDR3 length: 14 amino acids. The CDR3 spells CASSLRLGAYEQYF. The CDR3 DNA reads TGCGCCAGCAGCTTGAGGCTCGGAGCCTACGAGCAGTACTTC.

The chain combines TRBV7-8 with TRBJ1-2, with 8 bases matching TRBD1. The CDR3 has 15 residues. The V gene's germline CDR1 is SGHVS and CDR2 FQNEAQ. After removal of 5 bases from V and 0 bases from J, the junction contained 5 bases not matched to a gene. CDR3 in amino acids: CASSHETGANYGYTF. The CDR3 DNA is TGTGCCAGCAGCCATGAGACAGGGGCTAACTATGGCTACACCTTC. Complete variable domain (other parts from reference TRBV7-8 and TRBJ1-2): GAGVSQSPRYKVAKRGQDVALRCDPISGHVSLFWYQQALGQGPEFLTYFQNEAQLDKSGLPSDRFFAERPEGSVSTLKIQRTQQEDSAVYLCASSHETGANYGYTFGSGTRLTVV.

The chain is built from TRBV2 and TRBJ1-1; D not certain. Germline-derived CDR1 and CDR2 are SNHLY and FYNNEI. The CDR3 sequence is 13 residues long. Trimming shortened V by 4 bases and J by 5 bases, and 11 bases separated the two germline ends. The CDR3 is CASSVEDRTEAFF. CDR3 nucleotides: TGTGCCAGCAGTGTTGAGGATCGGACTGAAGCTTTCTTT.

This chain joins TRBV5-1 and TRBJ2-2, with a tentative D call TRBD1 (6 bases). V was cut by 3 bases and J by 6 bases, with 9 bases left in between. The CDR3 sequence is 13 residues long. Germline V gene sequence: CDR1 SGHRS, CDR2 YFSETQ. The CDR3 protein is CASSSKGAGELFF. DNA of the CDR3: TGCGCCAGCAGCTCGAAGGGGGCCGGGGAGCTGTTTTTT.

The chain is built from TRBV29-1 and TRBJ1-2; 7 bases match TRBD1. Unmatched junction bases numbered 10, after V lost 4 bases and J lost 8 bases. From germline, CDR1 is SQVTM and CDR2 ANQGSEA. The CDR3 contains 13 residues. The DNA of the CDR3 is TGCAGCGTTGGTAAAGACAGGGTGGGAGGCTACACCTTC. Translating gives CSVGKDRVGGYTF.